This TCR beta chain stems from a study of Graves' ophthalmopathy and Graves' hyperthyroidism. The CDR3 is 17 amino acids. V lost 5 bases and J lost 4, with 20 bases in between. Germline assignment: CDR1 SEHNR and CDR2 FQNEAQ (reference sequence). The authors amplified TCR beta CDR3 regions from RNA transcripts. The library came from an HTBI-primed first-round RT-PCR and a second-round multiplex PCR. TCRdb re-called the multiplex PCR reads with MiXCR, one entry per CDR3 protein. The table has almost 750,000 distinct CDR3 sequences, 40% seen once. Every ophthalmopathy donor presented moderate-to-severe activity, CAS ≥3, NOSPECS ≥4 and duration under 3 months. This clonotype has a handful of counts.

The chain links TRBV7-9 to TRBJ1-4; TRBD1 might be the D (5 bases). The sequence derives from an adult man with Graves' ophthalmopathy. Sequenced input: peripheral blood. The CDR3 here is CASSQGSGQVFNEKLFF. CDR3 coding DNA: TGTGCCAGCAGCCAGGGCAGCGGACAAGTCTTTAATGAAAAACTGTTTTTT.